This note documents a single T cell receptor (beta chain) sequence. Antigen specificity is unknown. The sample originates from a study of T cell responses to AZD1222 COVID-19 vaccine. Whole-study findings and limits: Distributed over spike, vaccine-associated CD4 TCRs predominated at 160-218 and 743-854. A reported finding is that nearly half of spike-specific TCRs target unmutated variant regions. Without day 14 samples, only post-peak T cell repertoires were studied. Baseline serology detected seropositivity in only a handful of AZD1222 recipients.

The CDR3 totals 11 residues. V lost 1 base and J lost 6, with 3 bases in between. The germline gives CDR1 GTSNPN, CDR2 SVGIG (reference sequence). Assay: immunoSEQ multiplex PCR; the TCRdb copy retains only in-frame clones and omits some. The table records 65,000 to 75,000 clones, 85% to 90% of them present only once. The receptor was derived from an adult who received the MenACWY meningococcal vaccine as a control. The genes are TRBV30 and TRBJ2-2; D gene ambiguous. Sequencing used peripheral blood, obtained 28 days after the second dose of the MenACWY control vaccine. The CDR3 coding sequence is TGTGCCTGGAGTGCCGCCGGGGAGCTGTTTTTT. Encoded protein: CAWSAAGELFF.